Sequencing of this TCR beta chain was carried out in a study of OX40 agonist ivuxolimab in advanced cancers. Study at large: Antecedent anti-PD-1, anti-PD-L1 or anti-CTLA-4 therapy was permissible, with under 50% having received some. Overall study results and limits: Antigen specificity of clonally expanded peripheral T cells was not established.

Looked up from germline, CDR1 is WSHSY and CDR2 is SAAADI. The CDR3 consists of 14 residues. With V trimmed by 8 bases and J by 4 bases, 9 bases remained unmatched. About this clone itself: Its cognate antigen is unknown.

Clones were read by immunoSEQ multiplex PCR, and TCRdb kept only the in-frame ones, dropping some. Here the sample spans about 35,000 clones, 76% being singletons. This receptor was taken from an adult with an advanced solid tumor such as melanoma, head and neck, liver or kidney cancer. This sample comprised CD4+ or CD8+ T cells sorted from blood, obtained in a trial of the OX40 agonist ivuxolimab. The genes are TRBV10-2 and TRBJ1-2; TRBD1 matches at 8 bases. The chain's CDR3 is CASDRTGKSYGYTF. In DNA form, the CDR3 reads TGCGCCAGCGACCGGACAGGGAAGAGCTATGGCTACACCTTC.